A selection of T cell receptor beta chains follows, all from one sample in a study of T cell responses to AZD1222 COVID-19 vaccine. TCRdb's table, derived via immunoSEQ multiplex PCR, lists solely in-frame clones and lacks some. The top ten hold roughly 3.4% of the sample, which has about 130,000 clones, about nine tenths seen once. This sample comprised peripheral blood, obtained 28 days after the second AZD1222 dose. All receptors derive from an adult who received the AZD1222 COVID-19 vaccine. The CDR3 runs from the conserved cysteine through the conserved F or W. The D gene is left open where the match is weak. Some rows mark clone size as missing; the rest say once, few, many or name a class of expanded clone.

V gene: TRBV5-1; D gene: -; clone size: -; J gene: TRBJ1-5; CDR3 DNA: TGCGCCAGCAGCTTGGGACCCGGGAATGAGGCTCAGCCCCAGCATTTT; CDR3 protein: CASSLGPGNEAQPQHF
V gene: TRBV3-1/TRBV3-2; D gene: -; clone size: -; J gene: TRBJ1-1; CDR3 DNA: TGTGCCAGCAGCCAAGGGGCTGGGGGGCCTGAAGCTTTCTTT; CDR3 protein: CASSQGAGGPEAFF
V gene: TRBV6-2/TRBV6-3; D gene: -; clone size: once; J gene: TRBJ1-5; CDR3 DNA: TGTGCCAGCAGTTACTCGACGGGGGGCCCCCGGGCCGTATTGCAGCCCCAGCATTTT; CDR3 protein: CASSYSTGGPRAVLQPQHF
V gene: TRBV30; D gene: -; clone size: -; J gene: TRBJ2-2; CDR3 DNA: TGTGCCTTTCCCGGCCTATTGTCCGGGGAGCTGTTTTTT; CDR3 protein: CAFPGLLSGELFF
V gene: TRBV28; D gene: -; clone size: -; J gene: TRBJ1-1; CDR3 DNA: TGTGCCAGCAGTTTGGGGGGATTACCAGCTTTCTTT; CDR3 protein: CASSLGGLPAFF
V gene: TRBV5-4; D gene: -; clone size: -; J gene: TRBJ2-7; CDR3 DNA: TGTGCCAGCAGCTTAAGCAACTTGGGCGAGCAGTACTTC; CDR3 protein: CASSLSNLGEQYF
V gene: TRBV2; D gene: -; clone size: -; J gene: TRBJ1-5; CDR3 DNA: TGTGCCAGCACCTCTGGGGGAAATAGCAATCAGCCCCAGCATTTT; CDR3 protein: CASTSGGNSNQPQHF
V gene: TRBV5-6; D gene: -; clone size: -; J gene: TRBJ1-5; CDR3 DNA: TGTGCCAGCAGCCGCCGGGGTAGCAATCAGCCCCAGCATTTT; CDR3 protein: CASSRRGSNQPQHF
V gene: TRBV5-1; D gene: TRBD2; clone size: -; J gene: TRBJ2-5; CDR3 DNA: TGCGCCAGCAGACTGACTAGCGTCCAAGAGACCCAGTACTTC; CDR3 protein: CASRLTSVQETQYF
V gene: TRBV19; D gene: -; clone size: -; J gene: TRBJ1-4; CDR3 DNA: TGTGCCAGTAAGGGGGGTGCAACTAATGAAAAACTGTTTTTT; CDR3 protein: CASKGGATNEKLFF
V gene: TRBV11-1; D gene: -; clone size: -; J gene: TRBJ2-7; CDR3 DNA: TGTGCCAGCAGTTCACAGGGGGGGGGACCCTACGAGCAGTACTTC; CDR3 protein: CASSSQGGGPYEQYF
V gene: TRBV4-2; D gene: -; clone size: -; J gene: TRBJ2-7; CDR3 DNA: TGTGCCAGCAGCCAAGGGCTGGGGTACGAGCAGTACTTC; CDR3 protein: CASSQGLGYEQYF
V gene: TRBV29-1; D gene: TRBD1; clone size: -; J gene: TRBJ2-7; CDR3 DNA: TGCAGCGTTATGGACAGGAGGAGCTACGAGCAGTACTTC; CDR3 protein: CSVMDRRSYEQYF
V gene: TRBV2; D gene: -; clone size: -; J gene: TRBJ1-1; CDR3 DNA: TGTGCCAGCAGCCCTCCGAGAGGGCAGGGGAACACTGAAGCTTTCTTT; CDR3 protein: CASSPPRGQGNTEAFF
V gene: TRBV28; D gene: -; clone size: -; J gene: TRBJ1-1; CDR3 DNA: TGTGCCAGCAGAATCCCCTCTGGCGTGTCGGAGAACACTGAAGCTTTCTTT; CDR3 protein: CASRIPSGVSENTEAFF
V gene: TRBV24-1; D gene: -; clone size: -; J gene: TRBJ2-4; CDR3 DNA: TGTGCCACCAGTCGGGGTAGCGGAGCCAAAAACATTCAGTACTTC; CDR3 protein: CATSRGSGAKNIQYF
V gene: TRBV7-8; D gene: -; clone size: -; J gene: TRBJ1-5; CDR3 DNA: TGTGCCAGCAGCTTAGGTGTCAGTACCAATCAGCCCCAGCATTTT; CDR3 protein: CASSLGVSTNQPQHF
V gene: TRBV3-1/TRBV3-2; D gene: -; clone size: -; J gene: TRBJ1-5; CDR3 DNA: TGTGCCAGCAGCCAAGATTTAAATCAGCCCCAGCATTTT; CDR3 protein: CASSQDLNQPQHF
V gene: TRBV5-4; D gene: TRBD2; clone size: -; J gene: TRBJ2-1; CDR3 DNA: TGTGCCAGCAGGGGGAGACTAGCGGAGGGCTCCTACAATGAGCAGTTCTTC; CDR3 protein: CASRGRLAEGSYNEQFF
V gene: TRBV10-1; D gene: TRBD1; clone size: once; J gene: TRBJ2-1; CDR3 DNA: TGCGCCAGCAGTGAGTCGACGGGCAGGGGGCGATCCAATGAGCAGTTCTTC; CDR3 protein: CASSESTGRGRSNEQFF
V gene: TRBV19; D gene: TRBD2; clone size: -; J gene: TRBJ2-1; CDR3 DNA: TGTGCCAGTAGAAGGACTAGCGAATATAATGAGCAGTTCTTC; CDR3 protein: CASRRTSEYNEQFF
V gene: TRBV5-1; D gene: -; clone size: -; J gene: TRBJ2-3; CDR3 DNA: TGCGCCAGTAGAGAGATTCCTAGCACAGATACGCAGTATTTT; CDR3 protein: CASREIPSTDTQYF
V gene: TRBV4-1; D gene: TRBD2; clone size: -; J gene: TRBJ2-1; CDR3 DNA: TGCGCCAGCAGCCAAGACAATAGCGGGGGGAGGTCCTACAATGAGCAGTTCTTC; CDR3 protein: CASSQDNSGGRSYNEQFF
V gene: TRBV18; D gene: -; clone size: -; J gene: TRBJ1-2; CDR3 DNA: TGTGCCAGCTCAAACCAAGGACACGGAGGAAACTATGGCTACACCTTC; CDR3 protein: CASSNQGHGGNYGYTF
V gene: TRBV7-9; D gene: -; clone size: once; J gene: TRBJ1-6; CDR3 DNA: TGTGCCAGCAGCTTAGTGGGCCAGAGCTCCTATAATTCACCCCTCCACTTT; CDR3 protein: CASSLVGQSSYNSPLHF
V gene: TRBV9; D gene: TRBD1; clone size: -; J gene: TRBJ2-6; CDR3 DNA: TGTGCCAGCAGCGTGGGACAGGGGGGCTCTGGGGCCAACGTCCTGACTTTC; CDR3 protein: CASSVGQGGSGANVLTF
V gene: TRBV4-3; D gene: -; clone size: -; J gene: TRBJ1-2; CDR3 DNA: TGCGCCAGCAGCCAAGGTGACAGGCTCTCGGGCTACACCTTC; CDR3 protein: CASSQGDRLSGYTF
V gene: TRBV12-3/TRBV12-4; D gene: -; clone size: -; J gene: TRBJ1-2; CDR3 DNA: TGTGCCAGCAGCGCGGCTCTGCCCTATGGCTACACCTTC; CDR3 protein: CASSAALPYGYTF
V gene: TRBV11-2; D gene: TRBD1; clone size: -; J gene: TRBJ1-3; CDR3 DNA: TGTGCCAGCAGCTTAGTAGGGACAGGGGCTGGAAACACCATATATTTT; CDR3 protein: CASSLVGTGAGNTIYF
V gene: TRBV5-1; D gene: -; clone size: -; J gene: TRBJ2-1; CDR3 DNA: TGCGCCAGCGGGGGGGCGGGTGGCTCCTACAATGAGCAGTTCTTC; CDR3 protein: CASGGAGGSYNEQFF
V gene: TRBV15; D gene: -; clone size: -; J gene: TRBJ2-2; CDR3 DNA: TGTGCCACCAGCATGAGTCCTACGAACACCGGGGAGCTGTTTTTT; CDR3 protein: CATSMSPTNTGELFF